The 32 T cell receptor beta chains listed next were all sequenced from one sample in a study of cytomegalovirus exposure and HLA in healthy donors. With 60 Vbeta and 13 Jbeta primers, the PCR was carried out. Generated by immunoSEQ multiplex PCR, the TCRdb table keeps only in-frame clones and is missing some. The sample includes roughly 130,000 clones, approximately 73% of them seen just once. Sequenced input: PBMCs. All receptors come from a woman aged 40 to 55 in good health and CMV-seronegative.

The chain couples TRBV2 to TRBJ1-2; D may be TRBD1 (6 bases). The CDR3 has 13 amino acids. V was pared by 4 bases and J by 4 bases, with 10 bases between. The V gene's germline CDR1 is SNHLY and CDR2 FYNNEI. Written as DNA, the CDR3 is TGTGCCAGCAGTGGGCAGGGGAGCTATGGCTACACCTTC. Protein: CASSGQGSYGYTF.

The chain uses TRBV7-9 and TRBJ1-4, with TRBD1 as a possible D gene (6 bases). The CDR3 is 17 amino acids. Germline loops: CDR1 SEHNR, CDR2 FQNEAQ (reference sequence). V was shortened by 4 bases and J by 4 bases, with 19 bases between the two germline ends. CDR3 nucleotide sequence: TGTGCCAGCAGCTACCCCCTAAGGACAGCGGATAATGAAAAACTGTTTTTT. It specifies CASSYPLRTADNEKLFF.

This clone was seen ten or more times. The rearrangement uses TRBV29-1 and TRBJ1-1; the match to TRBD1 covers 11 bases. Trimming at V came to 6 bases and at J to 5 bases, leaving 8 bases not matched to a gene. This CDR3 region has 14 residues. Germline V lookup: CDR1 SQVTM, CDR2 ANQGSEA. DNA of the CDR3: TGCAGCGTGGACGGACAGGGGGCGCGAACTGAAGCTTTCTTT. It codes for CSVDGQGARTEAFF.

V usage is TRBV9 and J usage is TRBJ2-6; 7 positions match TRBD2. Germline V lookup: CDR1 SGDLS, CDR2 YYNGEE. V dropped 4 bases and J dropped 0; count of bases not matched to a gene: 10. CDR3 size: 18 residues. CDR3 region: CASSFSSGTISGANVLTF. The DNA for the CDR3 is TGTGCCAGCAGCTTCTCTAGCGGCACTATCTCTGGGGCCAACGTCCTGACTTTC.

A few counts support this clone. The gene calls are TRBV7-9 and TRBJ1-2; TRBD1 might be the D (5 bases). This CDR3 comprises 12 residues. The V and J ends lost 11 bases and 6 bases respectively, with 16 bases between them. Germline V gene data show CDR1 as SEHNR and CDR2 as FQNEAQ (reference sequence). The CDR3: CALPGGIHGYTF. The CDR3 DNA reads TGTGCCCTACCCGGGGGAATTCATGGCTACACCTTC.

The chain uses TRBV28 and TRBJ1-6, with D possibly TRBD1 on 5 matching bases. This CDR3 is 17 amino acids long. Germline CDR1 MDHEN, CDR2 SYDVKM. V lost 3 bases, J lost 7 bases, and 19 bases lay in between. CDR3 region: CASSFPRGGSRNSPLHF. The CDR3 DNA is TGTGCCAGCAGTTTCCCGCGGGGCGGAAGCAGGAATTCACCCCTCCACTTT.

V is TRBV5-1 and J is TRBJ2-5; TRBD2 agrees at 7 bases. CDR1 SGHRS and CDR2 YFSETQ come from the germline V gene. The length of the CDR3 is 13 residues. V was clipped by 6 bases and J by 4 bases; unmatched bases: 6. The DNA for the CDR3 is TGCGCCAGCACCCTGGCTAGCGGAGAGACCCAGTACTTC. Translation gives CASTLASGETQYF.

The rearrangement links TRBV13 to TRBJ2-1; 11 bases line up with TRBD1. Germline V gene sequence: CDR1 PRHDT, CDR2 FYEKMQ (reference sequence). V shed 4 bases and J 0 bases; nucleotides not matched to a gene: 14. The CDR3 consists of 20 residues. The CDR3 is CASSSDRDRGISNSYNEQFF. CDR3 DNA: TGTGCCAGCAGCTCCGACCGGGACAGGGGGATATCAAACTCCTACAATGAGCAGTTCTTC.

The V and J genes are TRBV6-5 and TRBJ1-5, with 9 bases aligning to TRBD1. This CDR3 spans 15 amino acids. After removal of 6 bases from V and 3 bases from J, the junction contained 6 bases not matched to a gene. Looked up from germline, CDR1 is MNHEY and CDR2 is SVGAGI. This CDR3 reads CASRPGQGPNQPQHF. The CDR3 DNA sequence: TGTGCCAGCAGGCCAGGACAGGGGCCCAATCAGCCCCAGCATTTT.

The chain links TRBV2 to TRBJ2-7; 9 positions agree with TRBD1. Unmatched junction bases numbered 10, after V lost 5 bases and J lost 5 bases. CDR1 SNHLY and CDR2 FYNNEI come from the germline V gene. CDR3 length: 15 amino acids. The DNA for the CDR3 is TGTGCCAGCAGTACCCCGGGGACAGGGAATAACGAGCAGTACGTC. It is translated as CASSTPGTGNNEQYV.

This clone was observed a few times. The chain employs TRBV10-3 and TRBJ1-5; D is unresolved. V lost 4 bases and J lost 6, with 10 bases in between. Looked up from germline, CDR1 is ENHRY and CDR2 is SYGVKD. CDR3 length: 13 amino acids. In DNA form, the CDR3 reads TGTGCCATCAGTGGGAGGGAGGGTCAGCCCCAGCATTTT. It is translated as CAISGREGQPQHF.

This clone has just a few counts. The chain has TRBV4-2 and TRBJ1-1, with 10 bases lining up with TRBD1. CDR1 LGHNA and CDR2 YNFKEQ come from the germline V gene. This CDR3 has 16 residues. With V trimmed by 6 bases and J by 1 base, 8 bases remained unmatched. The CDR3 region is CASSDRGRKGNTEAFF. The CDR3 nucleotides read TGTGCCAGCAGTGACAGGGGGCGTAAAGGGAACACTGAAGCTTTCTTT.

The chain employs TRBV9 and TRBJ1-4; 7 nucleotides align to TRBD1. Losses at the gene ends were 3 bases for V and 8 bases for J; bases not matched to a gene: 10. The length of the CDR3 is 15 residues. CDR1 is SGDLS, CDR2 YYNGEE, per germline. This chain's CDR3 is CASSAAGTDKEKLFF. Written as DNA, the CDR3 is TGTGCCAGCAGCGCCGCGGGGACAGATAAAGAAAAACTGTTTTTT.

This clone has a handful of counts. This sequence joins TRBV6-1 and TRBJ1-2; D gene ambiguous. CDR3 length: 15 amino acids. The germline CDR1 and CDR2 sequences are MNHNS and SASEGT. V lost 8 bases, J lost 2 bases, and 18 bases lay in between. The CDR3, as DNA: TGTGCCAGCGGCGCCACAGTGGGAGGGAACTATGGCTACACCTTC. Translation: CASGATVGGNYGYTF.

The genes are TRBV7-2 and TRBJ2-3; 13 bases agree with TRBD2. Germline CDR1 and CDR2: SGHTA and FQGNSA. Trimming removed 5 bases from V and 5 bases from J; junction bases left unmatched: 7. The CDR3 runs to 16 residues. CDR3 bases: TGTGCCAGCAGCACAGGACTAGCGGGGGCTGGAGATACGCAGTATTTT. Protein: CASSTGLAGAGDTQYF.

The chain combines TRBV18 with TRBJ2-5; weak D call: TRBD1 (6 bases). CDR3 size: 14 residues. Germline CDR1 KGHSH, CDR2 LQKENI. Deletions cut 4 bases from V and 0 bases from J, with 9 bases between. The CDR3 region is CASSLGTYQETQYF. The DNA for the CDR3 is TGTGCCAGCTCACTCGGGACATACCAAGAGACCCAGTACTTC.

This clone was recorded a few times. V and J are TRBV6-1 and TRBJ2-1; TRBD1 might be the D (5 bases). The V end lost 7 bases, the J end lost 4 bases, and 14 bases lay between the germline ends. Germline V gene data show CDR1 as MNHNS and CDR2 as SASEGT. The CDR3 runs 14 residues. DNA for the CDR3: TGTGCCAGCATCGAGGCAGGGAAGTACAATGAGCAGTTCTTC. Encoded protein: CASIEAGKYNEQFF.

The CDR3 nucleotides read TGTGCCAGCAGCCCGGGGCGGACTAGCGTCGAGACCCAGTACTTC. Its translation is CASSPGRTSVETQYF. The V gene is TRBV13, the J gene TRBJ2-5, with 9 bases lining up with TRBD2. The CDR3 covers 15 residues. The germline V gene has CDR1 PRHDT and CDR2 FYEKMQ (reference sequence). V trimming: 5 bases; J trimming: 5 bases; junction bases outside the gene matches: 9.

This clone showed up just a few times. The chain recombines TRBV7-9 with TRBJ1-1, with D hard to call. V was shortened by 2 bases and J by 6 bases, with 10 bases between the two germline ends. This CDR3 has 13 residues. Germline V gene sequence: CDR1 SEHNR, CDR2 FQNEAQ (reference sequence). The CDR3 spells CASSLLTVAEAFF. CDR3 DNA: TGTGCCAGCAGCTTATTAACGGTTGCTGAAGCTTTCTTT.

The chain links TRBV28 to TRBJ1-1; 10 bases align to TRBD1. CDR3 size: 13 residues. The J segment lost 4 bases and the V segment lost 9 bases, leaving 5 bases of the junction unmatched. Looked up from germline, CDR1 is MDHEN and CDR2 is SYDVKM. As DNA, the CDR3 is TGTGCCAGTAAGGACAGGGGGACCACTGAAGCTTTCTTT. Translation: CASKDRGTTEAFF.

The rearrangement links TRBV7-9 to TRBJ2-7; TRBD1 agrees at 8 bases. CDR3 length: 14 residues. V lost 5 bases, J lost 3 bases, and 6 bases stayed unmatched. Germline V CDR1 and CDR2: SEHNR, FQNEAQ (reference sequence). CDR3 loop: CASSTDRGGYEQYV. CDR3 coding DNA: TGTGCCAGCAGCACCGACAGGGGAGGCTACGAGCAGTACGTC.

The chain employs TRBV6-5 and TRBJ2-3; D gene uncertain. V lost 0 bases and J lost 2, with 9 bases in between. CDR3 length: 15 residues. The germline V gene encodes CDR1 MNHEY and CDR2 SVGAGI. The CDR3 sequence is CASSYSHHPTDTQYF. CDR3 sequence (DNA): TGTGCCAGCAGTTACTCACACCATCCCACAGATACGCAGTATTTT.

The chain couples TRBV4-1 to TRBJ2-3; the match to TRBD1 covers 8 bases. J gave up 0 bases and V 4 bases, and 3 bases lay outside the gene matches. CDR3 length equals 15 residues. Germline V CDR1 and CDR2: MGHRA, YSYEKL. CDR3 sequence: CASSLRDRSTDTQYF. CDR3 nucleotide sequence: TGCGCCAGCAGCCTCCGGGACAGGAGCACAGATACGCAGTATTTT.

The V gene is TRBV6-1, the J gene TRBJ2-1, with 12 nucleotides matching TRBD1. The CDR3 totals 15 residues. V shed 5 bases and J 7 bases; nucleotides not matched to a gene: 6. Germline CDR1 MNHNS, CDR2 SASEGT. CDR3 in DNA: TGTGCCAGCAGTAGCCGGGACAGGGGGCCTAATGAGCAGTTCTTC. Residues: CASSSRDRGPNEQFF.

This clone was seen a few times. The chain joins TRBV5-6 to TRBJ1-4; weak D call: TRBD1 (5 bases). V dropped 4 bases and J dropped 9 bases, with 19 bases sitting between them. Looked up from germline, CDR1 is SGHDT and CDR2 is YYEEEE. The CDR3 has 15 residues. In DNA, the CDR3 is TGTGCCAGCAGCGGTCCAGGGCTTGGAGCACAAAAACTGTTTTTT. This encodes CASSGPGLGAQKLFF.

The chain carries TRBV29-1 and TRBJ2-7; 7 bases agree with TRBD1. Trimming at V came to 0 bases and at J to 0 bases, leaving 5 bases not matched to a gene. The CDR3 contains 15 residues. Germline V gene sequence: CDR1 SQVTM, CDR2 ANQGSEA. The CDR3 nucleotides read TGCAGCGTTGAAGACCCGGACAGGAGCTCCTACGAGCAGTACTTC. Residues: CSVEDPDRSSYEQYF.

This clone was seen a few times. The CDR3 DNA reads TGCGCCAGCAGCCAAGATCCCAGGCCCAGCACTGAAGCTTTCTTT. It is translated as CASSQDPRPSTEAFF. The rearrangement links TRBV4-3 to TRBJ1-1; D is unclear. The germline CDR1 and CDR2 sequences are LGHNA and YSLEER. CDR3 length equals 15 residues. V was trimmed by 0 bases and J by 4 bases, leaving 12 bases between them.

V is TRBV2 and J is TRBJ1-2; D call uncertain. This CDR3 region has 12 residues. With 8 bases removed from V and 0 bases from J, the gap between germline ends came to 7 bases. Germline lookup yields CDR1 SNHLY and CDR2 FYNNEI. The chain's CDR3 is CASRVTNYGYTF. For the CDR3, the DNA is TGTGCCAGCCGGGTCACTAACTATGGCTACACCTTC.

The J gene is TRBJ2-1, the V gene TRBV11-2; possible D gene TRBD1, 5 bases. Looked up from germline, CDR1 is SGHAT and CDR2 is FQNNGV. Trimming took 3 bases from V and 3 from J, leaving 21 bases between them. This CDR3 is built from 18 residues. CDR3 loop: CASSFKGPTNRIYNEQFF. The CDR3, as DNA: TGTGCCAGCAGCTTTAAGGGGCCTACCAATCGAATCTACAATGAGCAGTTCTTC.

This rearrangement joins TRBV28 to TRBJ1-5; D remains ambiguous. Germline values: CDR1 MDHEN, CDR2 SYDVKM. V dropped 6 bases and J dropped 7 bases, with 10 bases sitting between them. The CDR3 contains 12 residues. The CDR3 reads CASRRQEQPQHF. CDR3 sequence (DNA): TGTGCCAGCAGACGCCAAGAGCAGCCCCAGCATTTT.

V and J are TRBV6-5 and TRBJ1-1, with D perhaps matching TRBD1 (6 bases). The germline gives CDR1 MNHEY, CDR2 SVGAGI. V lost 2 bases and J 5 bases, leaving 15 bases between the germline ends. This CDR3 has 15 amino acids. CDR3 in DNA: TGTGCCAGCAGTTACGGGGGACAACTAGGGACTGAAGCTTTCTTT. Its protein product is CASSYGGQLGTEAFF.

The CDR3: CASSPRTGARYEQFF. CDR3 nucleotide sequence: TGTGCCAGCAGCCCAAGGACAGGGGCCAGGTATGAGCAGTTCTTC. The chain couples TRBV7-2 to TRBJ2-1, with TRBD1 matching 9 bases. This CDR3 is 15 amino acids long. Losses at the gene ends were 5 bases for V and 8 bases for J; bases not matched to a gene: 10. Germline CDR1 and CDR2: SGHTA and FQGNSA.